This TCR beta chain was recorded in a study of blood T cell repertoires in COVID-19. Study as a whole: Material from acute and convalescent COVID-19 was sourced from the United States, Italy and Spain. T cells, B-cell-depleted T cells, or PBMCs supplied cDNA or gDNA.

The length of the CDR3 is 17 residues. Looked up from germline, CDR1 is MDHEN and CDR2 is SYDVKM. V gave up 6 bases and J gave up 2 bases, with 22 bases separating them. Original methodology: Reference gene primer amplification gave nucleated cell count estimates. Sequenced by immunoSEQ multiplex PCR; TCRdb stores in-frame clones only, minus some. From that table come the V and J calls and clone size; the DNA was used to work out D and trimming. The data show about 260,000 clones, approximately 90% seen once. The chain uses TRBV28 and TRBJ1-1; no clear D gene. Sequencing input: peripheral blood. This receptor was obtained from a middle-aged woman with acute or convalescent COVID-19. This CDR3 is CASSPLKRGLINTEAFF. The CDR3 DNA sequence: TGTGCCAGCAGCCCCCTTAAGCGAGGGCTGATTAACACTGAAGCTTTCTTT.